This is a list of T cell receptor beta chains from one sample in a study of blood T cell repertoires in COVID-19. Some clones are missing from TCRdb's copy, which holds only in-frame ones; the method was immunoSEQ multiplex PCR. The sample lists tens of thousands of clones; approximately 91% were seen once. The sample taken for sequencing was peripheral blood. The receptors here all came from a man in his 70s with active or convalescent COVID-19. CDR3s leave out the opening cysteine and the closing phenylalanine or tryptophan. The D gene is left open where the match is weak.

j_gene | v_gene | d_gene | CDR3aa
TRBJ1-1 | TRBV3-1/TRBV3-2 | - | ASSLNFRRDTEAF
TRBJ2-6 | TRBV6-2/TRBV6-3 | TRBD1 | ASSRDRVGSGANVLT
TRBJ1-4 | TRBV6-5 | TRBD1 | ASTLGQGTEKLF
TRBJ2-5 | TRBV11-2 | - | ASSLEQGTTQETQY
TRBJ2-7 | TRBV5-6 | TRBD1 | ASNPKGTGGYEQY
TRBJ2-2 | TRBV24-1 | - | ATSERTGTGELF
TRBJ2-7 | TRBV3-1/TRBV3-2 | TRBD1 | ASSRQGADYEQY
TRBJ1-2 | TRBV5-1 | TRBD1 | ASSLGQGNNYGYT
TRBJ2-1 | TRBV10-1 | TRBD2 | ASGPPGGGYNEQF
TRBJ1-5 | TRBV6-2/TRBV6-3 | - | ASSYSPGQNQPQH
TRBJ1-1 | TRBV7-9 | TRBD1 | ASSLVDRDREAF
TRBJ1-1 | TRBV19 | - | ASKQQNTEAF
TRBJ2-7 | TRBV5-4 | TRBD1 | ASSFGTVHSYEQY
TRBJ2-2 | TRBV5-1 | - | ASSAKGVANTGELF
TRBJ2-1 | TRBV5-6 | TRBD2 | ASSFGLAGGNEQF
TRBJ2-7 | TRBV21-1 | - | ASSPGQVTYEQY
TRBJ2-1 | TRBV7-9 | - | ASINNRGGTEQF
TRBJ1-6 | TRBV6-2/TRBV6-3 | - | ASSYKEVVGVSPLH
TRBJ1-6 | TRBV28 | TRBD1 | ASSGPPTGGFSESLH
TRBJ1-4 | TRBV20-1 | - | SASGAGPTNEKLF
TRBJ1-4 | TRBV28 | TRBD1 | ASSFHRGSSGEKLF
TRBJ2-7 | TRBV9 | TRBD1 | ASSAGTGRSYEQY
TRBJ2-5 | TRBV29-1 | TRBD1 | SGGTGRPQETQY
TRBJ2-7 | TRBV5-6 | TRBD2 | ASSSTRRGGSYEQY
TRBJ1-5 | TRBV6-2/TRBV6-3 | TRBD1 | ASSPTGGMQPQH
TRBJ1-1 | TRBV5-1 | - | ASSSGQTMNTEAF
TRBJ1-5 | TRBV28 | - | ASRQRAGWVSNQPQH
TRBJ1-1 | TRBV4-1 | TRBD1 | ASSQDGLSGWTGNTEAF
TRBJ1-1 | TRBV5-4 | - | ASSLIGENTEAF
TRBJ2-1 | TRBV13 | - | ASSLVSGEYNEQF
TRBJ1-6 | TRBV7-9 | - | ASSLVGRGYNSPLH
TRBJ2-1 | TRBV4-1 | TRBD1 | ASSHGQVVSYNEQF
TRBJ1-3 | TRBV10-3 | TRBD1 | AIRPTGTGNTIY
TRBJ1-1 | TRBV12-3/TRBV12-4 | - | ASSFAGFTEAF
TRBJ2-1 | TRBV5-1 | TRBD2 | ASSFAIAGGNNEQF
TRBJ2-3 | TRBV5-1 | TRBD2 | ASSLVPTSGGATDTQY
TRBJ2-1 | TRBV5-1 | TRBD2 | ASSSGLAGGSYNEQF
TRBJ1-4 | TRBV2 | - | ASTTVSAEKLF
TRBJ1-3 | TRBV6-6 | TRBD1 | ASSPDRDRVSGNTIY
TRBJ1-5 | TRBV2 | - | ASSEQGTDQPQH
TRBJ2-2 | TRBV4-2 | - | ASSQDWGANTGELF
TRBJ2-5 | TRBV19 | TRBD2 | ASSRGAGDETQY
TRBJ2-6 | TRBV4-2 | TRBD1 | ASSQEIPGQGSSGANVLT
TRBJ2-5 | TRBV11-3 | TRBD1 | ASSLGDRGQETQY
TRBJ2-5 | TRBV15 | TRBD2 | ATSGLRGSQETQY
TRBJ2-3 | TRBV6-5 | - | ASSRSRDTQY
TRBJ2-2 | TRBV7-3 | TRBD2 | ASSPGLEGGKVF
TRBJ1-1 | TRBV2 | TRBD1 | ASRRQGMTEAF
TRBJ1-4 | TRBV2 | TRBD1 | ASTRTGSNEKLF
TRBJ2-5 | TRBV5-4 | - | ASTGEGSHQETQY
TRBJ2-3 | TRBV6-5 | TRBD2 | ASSYRVAGVDTQY
TRBJ1-4 | TRBV5-1 | - | ASSIGQGPNEKLF
TRBJ1-1 | TRBV7-2 | - | ASSAEAGYTEAF
TRBJ1-2 | TRBV20-1 | TRBD1 | SASNSGGNYGYT
TRBJ2-1 | TRBV5-1 | TRBD2 | ASSLGGLRAGENEQF